Shown below are 7 T cell receptor beta chains from a single sample sequenced in a study of OX40 agonist ivuxolimab in advanced cancers. Here immunoSEQ multiplex PCR was the method, and the copy in TCRdb shows in-frame clones only, minus some. The data contain tens of thousands of clones, 75% to 85% of them singletons. The specimen comprised CD4+ or CD8+ T cells sorted from blood, sampled in a trial of the OX40 agonist ivuxolimab. The origin of the receptors is an adult with an advanced solid tumor such as melanoma, head and neck, liver or kidney cancer.

J is TRBJ1-1 and V is TRBV28; tentatively, D is TRBD1 (5 bases). The CDR3 spans 15 residues. Looked up from germline, CDR1 is MDHEN and CDR2 is SYDVKM. V was trimmed by 2 bases and J by 1 base, leaving 11 bases between them. The CDR3 DNA reads as TGTGCCAGCAGTTTAGGGGGGACGGGGAACACTGAAGCTTTCTTT. Translated: CASSLGGTGNTEAFF.

The rearrangement links TRBV15 to TRBJ2-5; D possibly corresponds to TRBD2 (7 bases). Trimming pared 1 base from V and 5 bases from J, leaving 23 bases between. The CDR3 contains 18 residues. Germline values: CDR1 LNHNV, CDR2 YYDKDF (reference sequence). CDR3: CATSRGRSGGAGQETQYF. The CDR3, as DNA: TGTGCCACCAGCAGAGGACGGTCTGGGGGGGCGGGTCAGGAGACCCAGTACTTC. The full variable domain, in which reference TRBV15 and TRBJ2-5 provide the parts outside the CDR3, is DAMVIQNPRYQVTQFGKPVTLSCSQTLNHNVMYWYQQKSSQAPKLLFHYYDKDFNNEADTPDNFQSRRPNTSFCFLDIRSPGLGDTAMYLCATSRGRSGGAGQETQYFGPGTRLLVL.

The rearrangement links TRBV18 to TRBJ2-5; TRBD2 agrees at 7 bases. CDR1 and CDR2 (germline): KGHSH, LQKENI. This CDR3 contains 15 residues. Trimming at V came to 2 bases and at J to 2 bases, leaving 5 bases not matched to a gene. The CDR3 region has the DNA TGTGCCAGCTCACCAAACGGGAGGAATCAAGAGACCCAGTACTTC. As protein: CASSPNGRNQETQYF. The variable domain in full, completed from reference TRBV18 and TRBJ2-5, reads NAGVMQNPRHLVRRRGQEARLRCSPMKGHSHVYWYRQLPEEGLKFMVYLQKENIIDESGMPKERFSAEFPKEGPSILRIQQVVRGDSAAYFCASSPNGRNQETQYFGPGTRLLVL.

The genes are TRBV5-1 and TRBJ2-6, with 7 bases matching TRBD1. The V gene end was trimmed by 8 bases and the J gene end by 4 bases; junction bases not matched to a gene: 18. This CDR3 region has 18 residues. Germline CDR1 is SGHRS and CDR2 is YFSETQ. CDR3 nucleotide sequence: TGCGCCAGTGATGTAGGGACAGCACTTTCGAGGGGGGCCAACGTCCTGACTTTC. Translating it yields CASDVGTALSRGANVLTF.

This chain connects TRBV7-9 to TRBJ2-7, with unresolved D. CDR1 and CDR2 from the germline V gene are SEHNR and FQNEAQ (reference sequence). Between the trimmed V and J ends, which lost 3 bases and 4 bases, there was a span of 4 bases. CDR3 length: 11 residues. CDR3 DNA sequence: TGTGCCAGCAGCTTTCAGTACGAGCAGTACTTC. Translating gives CASSFQYEQYF.

This clone was observed a few times. The chain uses TRBV7-2 and TRBJ1-1; a possible D gene is TRBD1 (5 bases). The V end was cut by 8 bases, the J end by 1 base, with 11 bases between. The CDR3 extends over 13 amino acids. Germline V gene lookup returns CDR1 SGHTA and CDR2 FQGNSA. CDR3 nucleotides: TGTGCCAGCGGATCGGGACGGAACACTGAAGCTTTCTTT. Its protein is CASGSGRNTEAFF.

This chain's CDR3 is CASSDHKQGLNQPQHF. CDR3 nucleotides: TGTGCCAGTAGTGACCACAAACAGGGACTCAATCAGCCCCAGCATTTT. The chain carries TRBV19 and TRBJ1-5; weak D call: TRBD1 (6 bases). CDR3 length equals 16 residues. The V and J ends lost 5 bases and 3 bases respectively, with 17 bases between them. Germline CDR1 is LNHDA and CDR2 is SQIVND (reference sequence).